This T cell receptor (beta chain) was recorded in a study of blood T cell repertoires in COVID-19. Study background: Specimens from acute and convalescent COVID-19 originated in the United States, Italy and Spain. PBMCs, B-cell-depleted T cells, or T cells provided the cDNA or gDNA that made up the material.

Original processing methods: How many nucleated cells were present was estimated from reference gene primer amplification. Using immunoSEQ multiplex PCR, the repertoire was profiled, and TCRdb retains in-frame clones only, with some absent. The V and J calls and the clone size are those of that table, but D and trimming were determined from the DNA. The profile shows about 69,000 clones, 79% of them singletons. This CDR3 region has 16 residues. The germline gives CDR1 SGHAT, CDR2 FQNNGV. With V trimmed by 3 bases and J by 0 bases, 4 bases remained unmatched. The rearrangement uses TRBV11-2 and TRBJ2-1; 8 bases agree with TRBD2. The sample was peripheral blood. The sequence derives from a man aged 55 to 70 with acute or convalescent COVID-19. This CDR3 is CASSFATSGSYNEQFF. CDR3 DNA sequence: TGTGCCAGCAGCTTTGCTACTAGCGGCTCCTACAATGAGCAGTTCTTC.